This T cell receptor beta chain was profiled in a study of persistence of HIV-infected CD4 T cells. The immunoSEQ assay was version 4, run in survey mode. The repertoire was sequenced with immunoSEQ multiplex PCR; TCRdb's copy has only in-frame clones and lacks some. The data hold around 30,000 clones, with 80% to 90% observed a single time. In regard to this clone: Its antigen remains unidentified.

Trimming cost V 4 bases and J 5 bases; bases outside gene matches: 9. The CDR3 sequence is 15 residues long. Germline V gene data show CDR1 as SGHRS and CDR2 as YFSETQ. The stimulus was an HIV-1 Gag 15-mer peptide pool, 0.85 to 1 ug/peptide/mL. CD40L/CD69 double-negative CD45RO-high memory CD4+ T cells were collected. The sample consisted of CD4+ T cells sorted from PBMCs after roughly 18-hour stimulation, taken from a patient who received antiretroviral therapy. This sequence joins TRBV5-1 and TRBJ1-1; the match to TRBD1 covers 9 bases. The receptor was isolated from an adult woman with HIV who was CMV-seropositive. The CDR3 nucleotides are TGCGCCAGCAGCCTAAGGGGACAGGGATTAACTGAAGCTTTCTTT. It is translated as CASSLRGQGLTEAFF.